This TCR beta chain comes out of a study of radiotherapy plus CTLA-4 blockade in lung cancer. About the study: Disease control was seen in about 30% of patients, objective responses in more than 15%.

Profiling relied on immunoSEQ multiplex PCR, and the TCRdb table lists in-frame clones only, not all of them. Seen here are some 94,000 clones, roughly 80% observed once, and the top ten hold roughly 26%. The origin of this receptor is a human donor with non-small cell lung cancer that progressed on radiotherapy plus ipilimumab. The source material was peripheral blood, sampled from a patient treated with radiotherapy plus ipilimumab.

The CDR3 sequence is CASSLEQFSYEQYF. The CDR3 bases are TGTGCCAGCAGCTTGGAACAGTTCTCCTACGAGCAGTACTTC. V is TRBV5-4 and J is TRBJ2-7, with D uncertain. The CDR3 length is 14 residues. V dropped 0 bases and J dropped 0 bases, with 7 bases sitting between them. Germline-derived CDR1 and CDR2 are SGHNT and YYREEE (reference sequence).